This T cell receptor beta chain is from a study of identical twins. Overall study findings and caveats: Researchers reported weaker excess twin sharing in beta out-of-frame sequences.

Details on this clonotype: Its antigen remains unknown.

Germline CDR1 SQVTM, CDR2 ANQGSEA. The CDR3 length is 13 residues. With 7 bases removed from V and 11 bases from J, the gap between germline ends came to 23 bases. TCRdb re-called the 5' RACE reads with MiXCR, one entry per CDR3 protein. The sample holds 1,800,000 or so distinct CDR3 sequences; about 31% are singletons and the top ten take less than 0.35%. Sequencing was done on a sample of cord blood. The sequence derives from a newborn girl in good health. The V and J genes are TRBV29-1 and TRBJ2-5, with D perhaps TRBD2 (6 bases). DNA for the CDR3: TGCAGCGGTTGGAGGGGAATCAACAATGAGCAGTACTTC. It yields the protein CSGWRGINNEQYF.